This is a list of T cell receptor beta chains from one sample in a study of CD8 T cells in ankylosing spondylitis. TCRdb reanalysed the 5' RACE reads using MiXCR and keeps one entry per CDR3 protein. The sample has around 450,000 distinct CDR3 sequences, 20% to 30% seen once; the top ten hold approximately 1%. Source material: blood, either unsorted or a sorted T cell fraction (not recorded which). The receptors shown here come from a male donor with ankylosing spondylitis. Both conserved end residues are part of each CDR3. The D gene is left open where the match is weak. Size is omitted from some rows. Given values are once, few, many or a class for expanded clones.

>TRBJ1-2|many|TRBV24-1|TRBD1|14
CATSDITGGYGYTF
TGTGCCACCAGTGACATTACAGGGGGCTATGGCTACACCTTC
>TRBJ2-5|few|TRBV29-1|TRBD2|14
CSVVGGLAAETQYF
TGCAGCGTTGTCGGGGGACTAGCGGCAGAGACCCAGTACTTC
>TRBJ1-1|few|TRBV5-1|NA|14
CASSLKDRYTEAFF
TGCGCCAGCAGCTTGAAAGACAGGTACACTGAAGCTTTCTTT
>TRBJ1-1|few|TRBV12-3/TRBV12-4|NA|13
CASSYSLNTEAFF
TGTGCCAGCAGTTACAGTTTGAACACTGAAGCTTTCTTT
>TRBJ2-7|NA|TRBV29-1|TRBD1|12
CSVQTGQGEQYF
TGCAGCGTTCAGACAGGGCAGGGCGAGCAGTACTTC
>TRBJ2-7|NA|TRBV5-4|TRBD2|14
CASSSRLASPKQYF
TGTGCCAGCAGCTCGAGACTAGCCTCTCCAAAGCAGTACTTC
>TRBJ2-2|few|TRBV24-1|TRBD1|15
CATSDGTGDTGELFF
TGTGCCACCAGTGACGGGACAGGCGACACCGGGGAGCTGTTTTTT
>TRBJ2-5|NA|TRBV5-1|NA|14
CASSLGLADETQYF
TGCGCCAGCAGCTTGGGGCTAGCCGACGAGACCCAGTACTTC
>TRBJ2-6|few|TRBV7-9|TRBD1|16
CASSFAGGAGANVLTF
TGTGCCAGCAGCTTTGCAGGGGGCGCTGGGGCCAACGTCCTGACTTTC
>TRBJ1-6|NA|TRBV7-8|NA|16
CASTQGPGLTDSPLHF
TGTGCCAGCACCCAGGGTCCGGGATTGACCGATTCACCCCTCCACTTT
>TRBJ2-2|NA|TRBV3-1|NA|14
CASSQLQRPGELFF
TGTGCCAGCAGCCAACTCCAGAGACCCGGGGAGCTGTTTTTT
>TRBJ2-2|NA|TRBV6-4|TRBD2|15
CASRRAGADTGELFF
TGTGCCAGCAGAAGGGCGGGAGCGGACACCGGGGAGCTGTTTTTT
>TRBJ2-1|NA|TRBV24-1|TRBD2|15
CATSEPGLAGNEQFF
TGTGCCACCAGTGAACCGGGACTAGCGGGGAATGAGCAGTTCTTC
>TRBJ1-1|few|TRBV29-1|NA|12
CSVRKGNTEAFF
TGCAGCGTTCGGAAGGGGAACACTGAAGCTTTCTTT
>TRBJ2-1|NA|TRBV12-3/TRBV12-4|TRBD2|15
CASSLVSGGTDEQFF
TGTGCCAGCAGTTTAGTTAGCGGGGGCACGGATGAGCAGTTCTTC
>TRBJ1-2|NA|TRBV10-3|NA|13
CAITGDRPHGYTF
TGTGCCATCACCGGGGACCGACCCCATGGCTACACCTTC
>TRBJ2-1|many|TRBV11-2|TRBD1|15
CASSFGTGGYNEQFF
TGTGCCAGCAGCTTCGGGACAGGGGGTTACAATGAGCAGTTCTTC
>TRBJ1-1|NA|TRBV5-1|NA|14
CASSWGSGNTEAFF
TGCGCCAGCAGCTGGGGCTCGGGGAACACTGAAGCTTTCTTT
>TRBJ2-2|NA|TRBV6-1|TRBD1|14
CASRLRGRTGELFF
TGTGCCAGCAGGCTTAGGGGGCGCACCGGGGAGCTGTTTTTT
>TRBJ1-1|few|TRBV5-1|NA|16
CASSLARGGLGTEAFF
TGCGCCAGCAGCTTGGCCCGCGGAGGGCTAGGGACTGAAGCTTTCTTT
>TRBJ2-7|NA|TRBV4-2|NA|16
CASSHLPRDSVYEQYF
TGTGCCAGCAGCCACCTACCCCGTGATAGTGTCTACGAGCAGTACTTC
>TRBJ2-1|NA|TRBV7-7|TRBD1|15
CASSLAQGAWNEQFF
TGTGCCAGCAGCTTAGCCCAGGGGGCATGGAATGAGCAGTTCTTC